This TCR beta chain was captured in a study of shared clonotypes between healthy human individuals. Under the authors' procedure: Because ImmunoSEQ provided only junction sequences with no quality scores, the filtering differed. TCRdb keeps only in-frame clones here, not all; method: immunoSEQ multiplex PCR. From that table come the V and J calls and clone size; the DNA was used to work out D and trimming. The sample comprises around 940,000 clones, over 60% of which are singletons, and about 1.5% rests with the top ten. Donors comprised healthy HIV-negative adults lacking recent acute infections or vaccinations. The CDR3 is made up of 13 amino acids. From germline, CDR1 is KGHSH and CDR2 LQKENI. After removal of 8 bases from V and 2 bases from J, the junction contained 2 bases not matched to a gene. This clone was counted a few times.

What was sequenced was memory CD4+ T cells sorted from blood. Subset here: CD45RA-negative fraction. The TCR was taken from a man in his late teens or twenties in good health. The rearrangement links TRBV18 to TRBJ2-3; 9 bases fit TRBD2. CDR3 DNA sequence: TGTGCCAGCCGACTAGCGGTCACAGATACGCAGTATTTT. It specifies CASRLAVTDTQYF.